This passage covers 20 T cell receptor beta chains from one sample sequenced in a study of T cell responses to AZD1222 COVID-19 vaccine. Profiled with immunoSEQ multiplex PCR; TCRdb holds only in-frame clones, not every one. The sample lists about 130,000 clones, 88% occurring once. Sequenced here: peripheral blood, sampled on day 0 of AZD1222 vaccination. These receptors were obtained from an adult in good health.

This sequence joins TRBV9 and TRBJ2-2; no firm D call. Looked up from germline, CDR1 is SGDLS and CDR2 is YYNGEE. The CDR3 length is 16 residues. Trimming removed 0 bases at V and 1 base at J, with 10 bases between. CDR3 in amino acids: CASSVGRLLNTGELFF. In nucleotides, the CDR3 is TGTGCCAGCAGCGTAGGGAGACTGCTGAACACCGGGGAGCTGTTTTTT.

The rearrangement joins TRBV4-1 to TRBJ2-3, with D uncertain. Deletions cut 0 bases from V and 1 base from J, with 8 bases between. Germline loops: CDR1 MGHRA, CDR2 YSYEKL. The CDR3 has 15 residues. CDR3 region: CASSQDPGGTDTQYF. The CDR3, as DNA: TGCGCCAGCAGCCAAGATCCAGGAGGCACAGATACGCAGTATTTT.

The V and J genes are TRBV5-6 and TRBJ1-5; unclear D gene. Germline V CDR1 and CDR2: SGHDT, YYEEEE. Trimming left V 1 base short and J 6 bases short, with 11 bases between. The CDR3 runs to 14 residues. The CDR3 here is CASSLKAPGQPQHF. CDR3 coding DNA: TGTGCCAGCAGCTTGAAAGCGCCCGGTCAGCCCCAGCATTTT.

The J gene is TRBJ1-1, the V gene TRBV19; D is ambiguous. Germline-derived CDR1 and CDR2 are LNHDA and SQIVND (reference sequence). V gave up 5 bases and J gave up 2 bases, with 12 bases separating them. The CDR3 has 14 residues. In nucleotides, the CDR3 is TGTGCCAGTAGTTTAAGCCCCGGTAACACTGAAGCTTTCTTT. It specifies CASSLSPGNTEAFF.

The chain combines TRBV19 with TRBJ1-5; the D is unclear. V lost 3 bases and J 0 bases, leaving 9 bases between the germline ends. This CDR3 is built from 15 residues. The germline V gene has CDR1 LNHDA and CDR2 SQIVND (reference sequence). CDR3 protein: CASSIQNHSNQPQHF. The DNA of the CDR3 is TGTGCCAGTAGTATTCAGAATCATAGCAATCAGCCCCAGCATTTT. Full variable domain (remainder filled in from reference TRBV19 and TRBJ1-5): DGGITQSPKYLFRKEGQNVTLSCEQNLNHDAMYWYRQDPGQGLRLIYYSQIVNDFQKGDIAEGYSVSREKKESFPLTVTSAQKNPTAFYLCASSIQNHSNQPQHFGDGTRLSIL.

This clone was detected once. The rearrangement joins TRBV28 to TRBJ1-6, with 9 bases matching TRBD1. Trimming at V came to 5 bases and at J to 7 bases, leaving 12 bases not matched to a gene. The germline CDR1 and CDR2 sequences are MDHEN and SYDVKM. The CDR3 has 17 amino acids. The CDR3 DNA follows: TGTGCCAGCAGTCCGATAACAGGGGGCGCGGAGAATTCACCCCTCCACTTT. Residues: CASSPITGGAENSPLHF.

The rearrangement uses TRBV7-2 and TRBJ2-1; TRBD1 agrees at 8 bases. CDR3 length: 13 amino acids. Germline CDR1 and CDR2: SGHTA and FQGNSA. J was trimmed by 10 bases and V by 3 bases; bases with no gene match: 5. As DNA, the CDR3 is TGTGCCAGCAGCTTTGGGACAGGCCAAGAGCAGTTCTTC. As protein: CASSFGTGQEQFF.

The genes are TRBV7-9 and TRBJ2-7; D gene ambiguous. The V end lost 4 bases, the J end lost 3 bases, and 7 bases lay between the germline ends. Germline V gene sequence: CDR1 SEHNR, CDR2 FQNEAQ (reference sequence). The CDR3 is 12 residues long. This CDR3 is CASSSGFYEQYF. The CDR3 nucleotides read TGTGCCAGCAGCTCGGGTTTCTACGAGCAGTACTTC.

CDR3 bases: TGTGCCAGCAGCGGAACAGGGGCGAAAGGAAACACCATATATTTT. This translates into CASSGTGAKGNTIYF. The rearrangement joins TRBV6-5 to TRBJ1-3; TRBD1 matches 7 bases. Germline lookup yields CDR1 MNHEY and CDR2 SVGAGI. The V segment lost 6 bases and the J segment 4 bases; nucleotides outside the gene matches: 9. This CDR3 has 15 amino acids.

The CDR3 DNA follows: TGTGCCAGCAGCTCCTTCCTTAATCGGGGAGACGAAAAACTGTTTTTT. Translation gives CASSSFLNRGDEKLFF. The chain joins TRBV11-2 to TRBJ1-4; D not certain. Trimming removed 4 bases at V and 8 bases at J, with 20 bases between. The CDR3 is made up of 16 amino acids. Germline-derived CDR1 and CDR2 are SGHAT and FQNNGV.

The V call is TRBV27, the J call TRBJ1-5; D unresolved. V lost 6 bases to trimming and J lost 1 base, with 10 bases between them. Germline CDR1 and CDR2: MNHEY and SMNVEV (reference sequence). The CDR3 consists of 14 residues. CDR3 DNA: TGTGCCAGCAGCCCGGGGTCGAGCAATCAGCCCCAGCATTTT. Protein: CASSPGSSNQPQHF.

The chain couples TRBV5-1 to TRBJ1-4, with D uncertain. CDR1 is SGHRS, CDR2 YFSETQ, per germline. This CDR3 has 14 residues. The V end was cut by 0 bases, the J end by 8 bases, with 11 bases between. The CDR3 spells CASSLDRSREKLFF. DNA for the CDR3: TGCGCCAGCAGCTTGGACAGATCGCGGGAAAAACTGTTTTTT.

The chain has TRBV14 and TRBJ2-1, with unresolved D. This CDR3 is 12 amino acids long. Germline CDR1 and CDR2: SGHDN and FVKESK. Trimming cost V 1 base and J 11 bases, with 9 bases left between them. CDR3 DNA: TGTGCCAGCAGCCAAGGCAACCGGAAGCAGTTCTTC. Protein sequence: CASSQGNRKQFF.

The genes are TRBV13 and TRBJ2-7; weak D call: TRBD1 (6 bases). Trimming removed 5 bases from V and 4 bases from J, with 9 bases in between. The CDR3 sequence is 12 residues long. Germline values: CDR1 PRHDT, CDR2 FYEKMQ (reference sequence). CDR3 region: CASSRTGYEQYF. The CDR3 nucleotides read TGTGCCAGCAGCCGAACAGGGTACGAGCAGTACTTC.

This clone was recorded only once. The chain links TRBV7-9 to TRBJ1-1, with D maybe TRBD1 (6 bases). The CDR3 extends over 14 amino acids. The germline CDR1 and CDR2 sequences are SEHNR and FQNEAQ (reference sequence). V was shortened by 5 bases and J by 2 bases, with 12 bases between the two germline ends. Here the CDR3 reads CASSKTGENTEAFF. DNA of the CDR3: TGTGCCAGCAGCAAGACAGGAGAAAACACTGAAGCTTTCTTT.

The V call is TRBV29-1, the J call TRBJ1-2; 7 nucleotides line up with TRBD1. Germline lookup yields CDR1 SQVTM and CDR2 ANQGSEA. There are 13 residues in the CDR3. The junction had 6 bases not matched to a gene; V was cut back by 6 bases and J by 2 bases. The CDR3 nucleotides are TGCAGCGTGAAGACAGGGCGGAACTATGGCTACACCTTC. Translated: CSVKTGRNYGYTF.

The chain is built from TRBV10-3 and TRBJ2-5; TRBD2 matches at 7 bases. The germline CDR1 and CDR2 sequences are ENHRY and SYGVKD. The CDR3 loop spans 15 amino acids. With 10 bases clipped from V and 5 bases from J, the junction kept 16 bases outside the gene matches. The CDR3 is CATQTSPDRLETQYF. In nucleotides, the CDR3 is TGTGCCACTCAGACTAGCCCCGACCGTTTGGAGACCCAGTACTTC.

This chain connects TRBV28 to TRBJ1-3; tentative D call: TRBD1 (6 bases). The CDR3 totals 16 residues. V was shortened by 5 bases and J by 0 bases, with 14 bases between the two germline ends. Looked up from germline, CDR1 is MDHEN and CDR2 is SYDVKM. CDR3 DNA: TGTGCCAGCAGTCCGGGACACTATTCCTCTGGAAACACCATATATTTT. Translated: CASSPGHYSSGNTIYF.

The chain uses TRBV2 and TRBJ1-2, with D uncertain. From germline, CDR1 is SNHLY and CDR2 FYNNEI. This CDR3 has 12 amino acids. V lost 4 bases, J lost 6 bases, and 9 bases lay in between. The CDR3 coding sequence is TGTGCCAGCAGTGCGACTCGGCATGGCTACACCTTC. Its protein product is CASSATRHGYTF.

This chain connects TRBV18 to TRBJ1-3; 9 bases map to TRBD1. Germline CDR1 KGHSH, CDR2 LQKENI. The CDR3 runs to 16 residues. Unmatched junction bases numbered 6, after V lost 3 bases and J lost 3 bases. This CDR3 reads CASSPLQGASGNTIYF. The DNA for the CDR3 is TGTGCCAGCTCACCCTTACAGGGGGCGAGTGGAAACACCATATATTTT. Together with reference TRBV18 and TRBJ1-3, the CDR3 gives the full variable domain: NAGVMQNPRHLVRRRGQEARLRCSPMKGHSHVYWYRQLPEEGLKFMVYLQKENIIDESGMPKERFSAEFPKEGPSILRIQQVVRGDSAAYFCASSPLQGASGNTIYFGEGSWLTVV.